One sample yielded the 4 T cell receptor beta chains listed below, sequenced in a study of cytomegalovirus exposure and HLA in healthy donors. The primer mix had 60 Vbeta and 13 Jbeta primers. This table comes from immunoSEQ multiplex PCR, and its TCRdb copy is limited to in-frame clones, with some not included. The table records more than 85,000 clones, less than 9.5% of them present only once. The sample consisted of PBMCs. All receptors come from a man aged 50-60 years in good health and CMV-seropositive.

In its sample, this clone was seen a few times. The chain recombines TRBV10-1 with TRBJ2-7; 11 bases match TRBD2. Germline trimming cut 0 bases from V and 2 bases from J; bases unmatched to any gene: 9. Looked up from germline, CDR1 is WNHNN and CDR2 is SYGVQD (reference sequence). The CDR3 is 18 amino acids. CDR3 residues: CASSESDLAGGPPYEQYF. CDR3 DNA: TGCGCCAGCAGTGAGTCGGACTTAGCGGGAGGGCCCCCCTACGAGCAGTACTTC.

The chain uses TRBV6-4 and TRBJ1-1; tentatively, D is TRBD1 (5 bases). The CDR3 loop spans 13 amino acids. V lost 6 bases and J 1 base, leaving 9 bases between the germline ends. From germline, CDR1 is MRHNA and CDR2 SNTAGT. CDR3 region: CASREGPNTEAFF. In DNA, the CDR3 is TGTGCCAGCAGGGAGGGGCCGAACACTGAAGCTTTCTTT.

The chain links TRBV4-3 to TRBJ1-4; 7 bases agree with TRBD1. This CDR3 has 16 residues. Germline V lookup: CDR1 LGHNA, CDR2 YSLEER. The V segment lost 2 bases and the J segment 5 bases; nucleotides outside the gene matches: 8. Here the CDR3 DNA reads TGCGCCAGCAGCCAACTTCTGACAGGGTGGAATGAAAAACTGTTTTTT. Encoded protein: CASSQLLTGWNEKLFF.

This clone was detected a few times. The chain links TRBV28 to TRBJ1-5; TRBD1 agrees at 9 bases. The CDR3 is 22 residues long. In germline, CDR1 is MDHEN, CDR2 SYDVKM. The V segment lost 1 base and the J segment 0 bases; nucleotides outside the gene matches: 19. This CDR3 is CASSLSYGTGLFSIYSNQPQHF. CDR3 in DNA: TGTGCCAGCAGTTTATCCTACGGGACAGGGCTGTTTAGTATTTATAGCAATCAGCCCCAGCATTTT. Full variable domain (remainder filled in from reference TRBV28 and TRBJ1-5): DVKVTQSSRYLVKRTGEKVFLECVQDMDHENMFWYRQDPGLGLRLIYFSYDVKMKEKGDIPEGYSVSREKKERFSLILESASTNQTSMYLCASSLSYGTGLFSIYSNQPQHFGDGTRLSIL.